Here is one TCR beta chain with its context. This sample was included in a study of cytomegalovirus exposure and HLA in healthy donors. PCR used 60 Vbeta primers and 13 Jbeta primers. Some clones are missing from TCRdb's copy, which holds only in-frame ones; the method was immunoSEQ multiplex PCR. The profile shows under 150,000 clones, roughly 76% of them singletons. Germline V gene data show CDR1 as SEHNR and CDR2 as FQNEAQ (reference sequence). V dropped 3 bases and J dropped 9 bases, with 18 bases sitting between them. CDR3 length: 16 amino acids. The receptor's source is a woman in her thirties or forties in good health and CMV-seronegative. This chain connects TRBV7-9 to TRBJ1-6; the D gene is possibly TRBD1 (5 bases). The sample comprised PBMCs. The DNA for the CDR3 is TGTGCCAGCAGCTTTACAGAAGGGACTTCAGGTTCACCCCTCCACTTT. It yields the protein CASSFTEGTSGSPLHF.